Listed here are 18 T cell receptor beta chains from one sample, sequenced in a study of regulatory T cells in long-lasting Graves disease. Construction of the TCR beta libraries employed iRepertoire HTBI primers in conjunction with Arm-PCR of CDR3 regions. TCRdb fed the multiplex PCR reads into MiXCR, producing one record per CDR3 protein. The table shows 430,000 or so distinct CDR3 sequences, with around 23% occurring only once. Time point indicated: persistent/refractory GD, antithyroid drugs over 5 years with positive TRAb. From PBMCs, RNA was extracted and then used to make the TCR library. Sequencing used peripheral blood mononuclear cells (PBMCs), obtained when the disease was refractory, from a patient treated with antithyroid drugs. Receptors originate from a female donor with Graves disease.

V gene TRBV12-3 or TRBV12-4 combines with J gene TRBJ2-1; 7 nucleotides agree with TRBD2. The length of the CDR3 is 15 residues. The trim removed 8 bases at V and 0 bases at J, leaving 7 bases unmatched. CDR3 protein: CASHRDYSSYNEQFF. CDR3 in DNA: TGTGCCAGCCATCGGGACTATAGCTCCTACAATGAGCAGTTCTTC.

The genes are TRBV27 and TRBJ2-3; D is unresolved. Germline-derived CDR1 and CDR2 are MNHEY and SMNVEV (reference sequence). The V end was cut by 2 bases, the J end by 4 bases, with 7 bases between. The CDR3 length is 13 residues. CDR3 in DNA: TGTGCCAGCAGTTTAGAGTACGCAGATACGCAGTATTTT. This gives the protein CASSLEYADTQYF.

This clonotype was recorded a few times. V and J are TRBV5-1 and TRBJ2-3; D ambiguous. Germline loops: CDR1 SGHRS, CDR2 YFSETQ. V dropped 0 bases and J dropped 5 bases, with 7 bases sitting between them. This CDR3 comprises 13 residues. CDR3 DNA: TGCGCCAGCAGCTTGGAAAGGGTAGATACGCAGTATTTT. Protein sequence: CASSLERVDTQYF.

This clonotype was detected ten times or more. The V and J genes are TRBV11-2 and TRBJ2-7; D is ambiguous. Between the trimmed V and J ends, which lost 5 bases and 6 bases, there was a span of 11 bases. The germline V gene encodes CDR1 SGHAT and CDR2 FQNNGV. This CDR3 comprises 12 residues. This CDR3 reads CASSGEHLEQYF. CDR3 sequence (DNA): TGTGCCAGCAGCGGAGAGCACCTCGAGCAGTACTTC.

This chain connects TRBV7-9 to TRBJ2-5; D call uncertain. Per the germline V gene, CDR1 is SEHNR and CDR2 is FQNEAQ (reference sequence). CDR3 size: 13 residues. Trimming stripped 2 bases from V and 3 bases from J, with 7 bases between. CDR3 sequence reads: CASSLQWKETQYF. CDR3 in DNA: TGTGCCAGCAGCTTACAATGGAAAGAGACCCAGTACTTC.

The chain couples TRBV12-3 or TRBV12-4 to TRBJ2-1, with D perhaps TRBD2 (5 bases). With 6 bases removed from V and 1 base from J, the gap between germline ends came to 13 bases. The CDR3 contains 15 residues. CDR3 sequence (DNA): TGTGCCAGCAGCCATGCGGAGGCTTCCTACAATGAGCAGTTCTTC. Amino acids: CASSHAEASYNEQFF.

This clonotype came up many times. V is TRBV2 and J is TRBJ2-3; the match to TRBD2 covers 15 bases. V was clipped by 6 bases and J by 2 bases; unmatched bases: 6. This CDR3 has 17 amino acids. Germline CDR1 reads SNHLY; CDR2 reads FYNNEI. CDR3 in DNA: TGTGCCAGCAGCGCCGGACTAGCGGGAGGGCCCACAGATACGCAGTATTTT. Its translation is CASSAGLAGGPTDTQYF.

V gene TRBV28 combines with J gene TRBJ2-1, with 11 bases matching TRBD1. Germline V lookup: CDR1 MDHEN, CDR2 SYDVKM. CDR3 length: 12 amino acids. V shed 2 bases and J 15 bases; nucleotides not matched to a gene: 3. The DNA of the CDR3 is TGTGCCAGCAGTTTAAGGACAGGGGGCTTGTTCTTC. As protein: CASSLRTGGLFF.

The chain links TRBV29-1 to TRBJ2-7, with D tentatively TRBD2 (5 bases). Germline assignment: CDR1 SQVTM and CDR2 ANQGSEA. CDR3 length: 13 amino acids. The germline V and J ends were trimmed by 3 bases and 3 bases, with 12 bases remaining between them. The CDR3 DNA follows: TGCAGCGTTGAGGTCGGGAAGGTCTACGAGCAGTACTTC. This codes for CSVEVGKVYEQYF.

The chain employs TRBV7-8 and TRBJ2-1; 8 bases line up with TRBD2. The CDR3 is 15 residues long. Looked up from germline, CDR1 is SGHVS and CDR2 is FQNEAQ. Trimming cost V 5 bases and J 4 bases; bases outside gene matches: 7. DNA for the CDR3: TGTGCCAGCAGCCAACGGACTAGCCAATACAATGAGCAGTTCTTC. Its translation is CASSQRTSQYNEQFF.

V usage is TRBV5-4 and J usage is TRBJ2-7; D is undetermined. CDR1 and CDR2 from the germline V gene are SGHNT and YYREEE (reference sequence). The CDR3 has 14 residues. V gave up 2 bases and J gave up 2 bases, with 11 bases separating them. As DNA, the CDR3 is TGTGCCAGCAGCTTTGAAATCGGACCCTACGAGCAGTACTTC. It codes for CASSFEIGPYEQYF.

Only one count was recorded for this clonotype. The J gene is TRBJ2-7, the V gene TRBV29-1; D remains ambiguous. The CDR3 is 11 amino acids. Germline V gene sequence: CDR1 SQVTM, CDR2 ANQGSEA. Trimming shortened V by 4 bases and J by 2 bases, and 6 bases separated the two germline ends. The CDR3 spells CSVAFAYEQYF. Here the CDR3 DNA reads TGCAGCGTTGCTTTCGCCTACGAGCAGTACTTC.

This clonotype was seen many times. The chain joins TRBV28 to TRBJ2-7, with 8 bases matching TRBD1. There are 13 residues in the CDR3. Germline-derived CDR1 and CDR2 are MDHEN and SYDVKM. The CDR3 DNA reads as TGTACTAGCACGGGACAGGTCTCCTACGAGCAGTACTTC. It is translated as CTSTGQVSYEQYF.

J is TRBJ2-1 and V is TRBV7-3; 11 nucleotides align to TRBD2. Trimming removed 5 bases from V and 0 bases from J; junction bases left unmatched: 0. The CDR3 has 15 amino acids. From germline, CDR1 is SGHTA and CDR2 FQGTGA. The CDR3 sequence is CASSTSGSSYNEQFF. DNA of the CDR3: TGTGCCAGCAGCACTAGCGGGAGCTCCTACAATGAGCAGTTCTTC.

This clonotype has a count of ten or more. The chain carries TRBV28 and TRBJ2-7; D is unclear. This CDR3 has 13 residues. CDR1 is MDHEN, CDR2 SYDVKM, per germline. V gave up 6 bases and J gave up 4 bases, with 13 bases separating them. The CDR3 here is CASRPPTRYEQYF. CDR3 coding DNA: TGTGCCAGCAGACCCCCTACGAGGTACGAGCAGTACTTC.

The table lists this clonotype with many counts. The V call is TRBV6-1, the J call TRBJ2-7; 9 nucleotides match TRBD2. The V and J ends lost 4 bases and 6 bases, in that order; junction bases with no gene match: 10. The V gene's germline CDR1 is MNHNS and CDR2 SASEGT. The CDR3 has 15 residues. CDR3 nucleotide sequence: TGTGCCAGCAGTGGGGGTGGTAGCGGGAGTAGCGAGCAGTACTTC. Encoded protein: CASSGGGSGSSEQYF.

This clonotype was counted ten times or more. The chain couples TRBV6-9 to TRBJ1-1; a weak D match, TRBD1 (5 bases). Per germline, CDR1 MNHGY and CDR2 SVAAGI. The CDR3 length is 18 residues. V lost 4 bases and J 6 bases, leaving 27 bases between the germline ends. CDR3 sequence: CASSSRVGGKELLPEAFF. CDR3 nucleotides: TGTGCCAGCAGTTCCCGAGTGGGGGGTAAAGAGTTGTTACCTGAAGCTTTCTTT.

This clonotype was counted ten times or more. The rearrangement joins TRBV6-9 to TRBJ2-7; D not resolved. Trimming pared 2 bases from V and 2 bases from J, leaving 4 bases between. CDR3 length equals 12 residues. Germline lookup yields CDR1 MNHGY and CDR2 SVAAGI. The CDR3 DNA follows: TGTGCCAGCAGTTATAGCACCTACGAGCAGTACTTC. Amino acid sequence: CASSYSTYEQYF.